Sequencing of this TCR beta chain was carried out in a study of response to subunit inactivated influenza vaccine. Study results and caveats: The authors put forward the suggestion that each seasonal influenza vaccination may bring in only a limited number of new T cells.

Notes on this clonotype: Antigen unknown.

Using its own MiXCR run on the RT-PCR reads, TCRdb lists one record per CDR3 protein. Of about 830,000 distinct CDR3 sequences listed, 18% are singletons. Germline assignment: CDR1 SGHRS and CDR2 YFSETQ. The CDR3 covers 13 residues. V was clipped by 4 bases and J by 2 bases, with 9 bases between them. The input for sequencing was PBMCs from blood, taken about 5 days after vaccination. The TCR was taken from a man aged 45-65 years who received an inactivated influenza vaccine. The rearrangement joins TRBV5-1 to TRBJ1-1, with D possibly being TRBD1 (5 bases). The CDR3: CASSVDINTEAFF. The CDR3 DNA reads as TGCGCCAGCAGCGTGGACATCAACACTGAAGCTTTCTTT. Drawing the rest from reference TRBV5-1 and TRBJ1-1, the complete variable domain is KAGVTQTPRYLIKTRGQQVTLSCSPISGHRSVSWYQQTPGQGLQFLFEYFSETQRNKGNFPGRFSGRQFSNSRSEMNVSTLELGDSALYLCASSVDINTEAFFGQGTRLTVV.